Below, 9 T cell receptor beta chains from the same sample are listed, as sequenced in a study of shared clonotypes between healthy human individuals. This table comes from immunoSEQ multiplex PCR, and its TCRdb copy is limited to in-frame clones, with some not included. Here the sample spans over a million clones, more than 95% being singletons. The specimen sequenced was naive CD4+ T cells sorted from blood. The subset denotes: CD45RA+ positively selected. The receptors shown here come from a man under 40 in good health.

This clone was recorded once. DNA of the CDR3: TGTGCCAGCAGAAACAGGGTAGCCAAAAACATTCAGTACTTC. Protein: CASRNRVAKNIQYF. The chain employs TRBV2 and TRBJ2-4; possibly TRBD1 for D (6 bases). The CDR3 runs 14 residues. From germline, CDR1 is SNHLY and CDR2 FYNNEI. V lost 6 bases to trimming and J lost 0 bases, with 9 bases between them.

This clone came up once. This chain links TRBV29-1 with TRBJ2-5; D tentatively reads TRBD1 or TRBD2 (5 bases each). The germline CDR1 and CDR2 sequences are SQVTM and ANQGSEA. The length of the CDR3 is 11 residues. Trimming shortened V by 8 bases and J by 7 bases, and 14 bases separated the two germline ends. The CDR3 DNA sequence: TGCAGCATAGCCCGGGGCGGGACCCAGTACTTC. This codes for CSIARGGTQYF.

The chain combines TRBV6-5 with TRBJ2-1, with D possibly being TRBD1 (6 bases). Trimming left V 6 bases short and J 4 bases short, with 10 bases between. The CDR3 has 13 residues. Germline lookup yields CDR1 MNHEY and CDR2 SVGAGI. CDR3 DNA: TGTGCCAGCAGACAGGGAACATACAATGAGCAGTTCTTC. Protein product: CASRQGTYNEQFF.

This clone appeared a single time. V and J are TRBV5-1 and TRBJ2-2; D might be TRBD1 (6 bases). The CDR3 has 15 amino acids. Per the germline V gene, CDR1 is SGHRS and CDR2 is YFSETQ. Trimming took off 4 bases at V and 6 bases at J, with 16 bases between the two ends. In nucleotides, the CDR3 is TGCGCCAGCAGCCCCGGACAGTCGTATGCCGGGGAGCTGTTTTTT. Translated: CASSPGQSYAGELFF.

The chain carries TRBV10-1 and TRBJ1-2, with 10 bases matching TRBD1. This CDR3 comprises 18 residues. Germline V gene data show CDR1 as WNHNN and CDR2 as SYGVQD (reference sequence). V lost 0 bases and J lost 6; bases outside the gene matches: 13. CDR3 protein: CASSESIGTGDVNDGYTF. The CDR3, as DNA: TGCGCCAGCAGTGAGTCGATTGGGACAGGGGACGTCAATGATGGCTACACCTTC.

This clone is a singleton in its sample. V and J are TRBV7-9 and TRBJ2-1; 7 bases agree with TRBD1. There are 14 residues in the CDR3. CDR1 and CDR2 (germline): SEHNR, FQNEAQ (reference sequence). The V segment lost 1 base and the J segment 7 bases; nucleotides outside the gene matches: 4. CDR3 in DNA: TGTGCCAGCAGCTTAGGGACAGGTGAAAATGAGCAGTTCTTC. This translates into CASSLGTGENEQFF.

The chain uses TRBV11-2 and TRBJ2-3, with 10 bases fitting TRBD1. CDR1 is SGHAT, CDR2 FQNNGV, per germline. The CDR3 has 15 amino acids. J gave up 5 bases and V 4 bases, and 6 bases lay outside the gene matches. This CDR3 is CASSSGTGVEDTQYF. CDR3 nucleotide sequence: TGTGCCAGCAGCTCTGGGACAGGGGTTGAAGATACGCAGTATTTT.

The chain carries TRBV25-1 and TRBJ2-1; 9 bases align to TRBD2. V shed 4 bases, J shed 8 bases, and the junction held 15 bases outside the gene matches. The CDR3 has 17 residues. CDR1 and CDR2 (germline): MGHDK, SYGVNS. The CDR3 DNA reads as TGTGCCAGCAGTGCCACCTACGGCGGGACTAGCAATGATGAGCAGTTCTTC. This gives the protein CASSATYGGTSNDEQFF.

This clone was seen only once. The gene calls are TRBV5-5 and TRBJ2-1; D gene uncertain. This CDR3 is 12 amino acids long. Germline values: CDR1 SGHKS, CDR2 YYEKEE (reference sequence). The germline V and J ends were trimmed by 1 base and 6 bases, with 5 bases remaining between them. The CDR3 region is CASSLYANEQFF. CDR3 in DNA: TGTGCCAGCAGCTTGTATGCCAATGAGCAGTTCTTC.